The T cell receptor (beta chain) under discussion was sequenced for a study of cytomegalovirus exposure and HLA in healthy donors. Study-level points and caveats: The study flagged about 160 TCR beta chains as cytomegalovirus-associated. The tendency of first-cohort TCR clusters to co-occur in the 95 to 150 validation repertoires was the finding of a later analysis.

Here immunoSEQ multiplex PCR was the method, and the copy in TCRdb shows in-frame clones only, minus some. The table records about 110,000 clones, roughly 95% of them present only once. CDR3 length: 15 amino acids. Germline V lookup: CDR1 MNHNS, CDR2 SASEGT. V lost 7 bases, J lost 2 bases, and 15 bases lay in between. Comment on this clone: Its antigen is currently unknown.

The clonotype comes from a woman aged 18-35 years in good health and CMV-seronegative. The sequencing sample was made of PBMCs. The chain joins TRBV6-1 to TRBJ1-3; perhaps TRBD1 as D (6 bases). CDR3 in DNA: TGTGCCAGCAATTTTCCGGGACAACCTGGAAACACCATATATTTT. It yields the protein CASNFPGQPGNTIYF.